The 20 T cell receptor beta chains given below trace back to one sample, sequenced in a study of prognosis after radiotherapy for stage I lung cancer. Genomic DNA yielded TCR beta CDR3, amplified by two-round multiplex PCR. Amplification in first-round PCR relied on primers specific to each TRBV and TRBJ gene. TCRdb ran MiXCR on the multiplex PCR reads and lists one entry per CDR3 protein. In the table there are about 16,000 distinct CDR3 sequences, approximately 40% of which are singletons. The sample consisted of PBMCs, taken before or after stereotactic body radiation therapy (not recorded which). The source of these receptors is a donor aged 50 or older with non-small cell lung cancer.

The sample holds a few counts of this clonotype. It is likely a read error: a sequence one base away is far more abundant. This chain links TRBV6-2 or TRBV6-3 with TRBJ2-7, with D unclear. CDR1 MNHEY and CDR2 SVGEGT come from the germline V gene. The CDR3 extends over 13 amino acids. For the CDR3, the DNA is TGTGCCAGCAGTTACCAAAATCGCTACGATCAGTACTTC. Protein: CASSYQNRYDQYF.

V gene TRBV9 combines with J gene TRBJ2-1; D gene unclear. The CDR3 runs to 13 residues. V gave up 3 bases and J gave up 7 bases, with 11 bases separating them. Germline assignment: CDR1 SGDLS and CDR2 YYNGEE. The CDR3 DNA is TGTGCCAGCAGCGCCATATCCGGGAATGAGCAGTTCTTC. Protein sequence: CASSAISGNEQFF.

To note about this clonotype: With a much larger clone just one base away, this may be a read error. This chain uses TRBV4-2 with TRBJ1-1, with D tentatively TRBD1 (5 bases). Germline CDR1 is LGHNA and CDR2 is YNFKEQ. This CDR3 is 15 amino acids long. CDR3 sequence: CAISRYQAAGAEAFF. The DNA for the CDR3 is TGTGCCATCAGCCGATACCAGGCAGCGGGGGCTGAAGCTTTCTTT.

This clonotype was observed once. The genes are TRBV7-8 and TRBJ2-2, with TRBD1 as a possible D gene (6 bases). V was pared by 6 bases and J by 13 bases, with 24 bases between. The length of the CDR3 is 15 residues. Germline CDR1 SGHVS, CDR2 FQNEAQ. CDR3 region: CASSPPLWDTGWLFF. The CDR3 nucleotides are TGTGCCAGCAGTCCTCCCCTGTGGGACACCGGGTGGCTGTTTTTT.

This clonotype was detected many times. The CDR3 DNA is TGTGCCAGCTCACGGGACAGGGGCGAGCAGTACTTC. Translated, it gives CASSRDRGEQYF. The V and J genes are TRBV18 and TRBJ2-7; 10 bases fit TRBD1. Germline-derived CDR1 and CDR2 are KGHSH and LQKENI. CDR3 length: 12 amino acids. V gave up 4 bases and J gave up 6 bases; unmatched junction bases: 0.

As concerns this clonotype: An end of the junction differs from the germline gene, which may be a read error. The chain is built from TRBV6-2 or TRBV6-3 and TRBJ2-2, with 16 nucleotides matching TRBD2. Germline V lookup: CDR1 MNHEY, CDR2 SVGEGT. CDR3 length: 16 amino acids. The CDR3 loop is CASRSGLAGGAWELFF. Here the CDR3 DNA reads TGTGCCAGCAGGTCGGGACTAGCGGGAGGGGCCTGGGAACTGTTTTTT.

This clonotype was recorded many times. V gene TRBV13 combines with J gene TRBJ2-1; 9 bases agree with TRBD2. The J segment lost 4 bases and the V segment lost 5 bases, leaving 9 bases of the junction unmatched. Germline V lookup: CDR1 PRHDT, CDR2 FYEKMQ (reference sequence). This CDR3 is built from 16 residues. CDR3 coding DNA: TGTGCCAGCAGCACCGGGACTAGCCGTGGGTACAATGAGCAGTTCTTC. Translated, it gives CASSTGTSRGYNEQFF. The full variable domain, with the rest looked up from reference TRBV13 and TRBJ2-1, is AAGVIQSPRHLIKEKRETATLKCYPIPRHDTVYWYQQGPGQDPQFLISFYEKMQSDKGSIPDRFSAQQFSDYHSELNMSSLELGDSALYFCASSTGTSRGYNEQFFGPGTRLTVL.

In its sample, this clonotype was seen a few times. With only one base between it and a far larger clone, this is likely a read error. Because the CDR3's place on the DNA is in doubt, the DNA is left out and the CDR3 is given as listed by TCRdb. The V call is TRBV6-5, the J call TRBJ1-2; the table's D call TRBD1 went unverified against the DNA. The CDR3 adds up to 15 amino acids, both ends counted. Germline V CDR1 and CDR2: MNHEY, SVGAGI. The CDR3 spells CASRFASGAGYGYIF.

This chain uses TRBV5-1 with TRBJ2-7; 10 bases match TRBD1. CDR1 SGHRS and CDR2 YFSETQ come from the germline V gene. Trimming cost V 5 bases and J 0 bases; bases outside gene matches: 5. The CDR3 length is 15 residues. The chain's CDR3 is CASRPGQGSSYEQYF. DNA for the CDR3: TGCGCCAGCAGACCGGGACAGGGGAGCTCCTACGAGCAGTACTTC.

By share, this clonotype ranks as medium-sized. The junction does not match germline at one end; this may be a read error. The chain combines TRBV7-9 with TRBJ2-2; 10 nucleotides agree with TRBD2. Germline CDR1 is SEHNR and CDR2 is FQNEAQ (reference sequence). This CDR3 has 13 amino acids. In nucleotides, the CDR3 is TGTGCCAGCAGCCTAGCGGGAGCCGGGGAGCTGTTTTTT. Translated, it gives CASSLAGAGELFF.

This clonotype was picked up many times. The V gene is TRBV7-3, the J gene TRBJ2-6, with unresolved D. This CDR3 spans 15 amino acids. Germline loops: CDR1 SGHTA, CDR2 FQGTGA. With 2 bases removed from V and 2 bases from J, the gap between germline ends came to 7 bases. The DNA for the CDR3 is TGTGCCAGCAGCTTACAGTCAACTGGGGCCAACGTCCTGACTTTC. This encodes CASSLQSTGANVLTF.

Many counts were recorded for this clonotype. The chain employs TRBV19 and TRBJ1-5; 7 nucleotides align to TRBD1. Trimming took 6 bases from V and 4 from J; bases not matched to a gene: 6. The CDR3 totals 14 residues. Per germline, CDR1 LNHDA and CDR2 SQIVND (reference sequence). For the CDR3, the DNA is TGTGCCAGTAGGGGACAGTCGCTTAATCAGCCCCAGCATTTT. Its translation is CASRGQSLNQPQHF.

V and J are TRBV6-2 or TRBV6-3 and TRBJ2-2; 8 bases line up with TRBD2. V trimming: 6 bases; J trimming: 6 bases; junction bases outside the gene matches: 12. CDR1 and CDR2 from the germline V gene are MNHEY and SVGEGT. CDR3 size: 16 residues. CDR3 amino acids: CASRSRLSGGAGELFF. The CDR3, as DNA: TGTGCCAGCAGGTCGAGACTATCGGGAGGGGCCGGGGAGCTGTTTTTT.

Within the sample, this clonotype is medium-sized. This rearrangement joins TRBV28 to TRBJ1-1, with D unresolved. Germline V CDR1 and CDR2: MDHEN, SYDVKM. Trimming took off 8 bases at V and 0 bases at J, with 7 bases between the two ends. This CDR3 spans 12 amino acids. CDR3 amino acids: CASLRVNTEAFF. As DNA, the CDR3 is TGTGCCAGCCTTAGGGTGAACACTGAAGCTTTCTTT.

J is TRBJ2-2 and V is TRBV5-1, with D possibly being TRBD1 or TRBD2 (5 bases each). The germline gives CDR1 SGHRS, CDR2 YFSETQ. V lost 4 bases and J 1 base, leaving 11 bases between the germline ends. The CDR3 has 15 residues. The CDR3 sequence: CASSPTRGNTGELFF. CDR3 nucleotides: TGCGCCAGCAGCCCAACTAGGGGGAACACCGGGGAGCTGTTTTTT.

This clonotype has a count of ten or more. The gene calls are TRBV2 and TRBJ1-2, with unresolved D. The germline V gene encodes CDR1 SNHLY and CDR2 FYNNEI. Trimming removed 4 bases from V and 7 bases from J, with 19 bases in between. CDR3 size: 15 residues. The chain's CDR3 is CASSGARVPLAGYTF. CDR3 DNA: TGTGCCAGCAGTGGGGCGAGGGTCCCCCTGGCTGGCTACACCTTC.

This clonotype was observed a few times. The DNA of the CDR3 is TGTGCCAGCAGCCACCGGGACAGGAACTACGAGCAGTACTTC. Residues: CASSHRDRNYEQYF. V is TRBV7-9 and J is TRBJ2-7, with 8 bases identical to TRBD1. CDR1 SEHNR and CDR2 FQNEAQ come from the germline V gene (reference sequence). CDR3 length: 14 amino acids. J lost 3 bases, V lost 5 bases, and 6 bases had no gene match.

This clonotype was counted many times. The chain couples TRBV20-1 to TRBJ2-7, with 11 bases identical to TRBD1. The CDR3 sequence is 15 residues long. From germline, CDR1 is DFQATT and CDR2 SNEGSKA (reference sequence). Trimming at V came to 2 bases and at J to 3 bases, leaving 6 bases not matched to a gene. The CDR3 is CSARPPGTGGYEQYF. In nucleotides, the CDR3 is TGCAGTGCTAGACCTCCCGGGACAGGGGGCTACGAGCAGTACTTC.

With regard to this clonotype: One end of the junction fails to match germline, which may point to a read error. The chain links TRBV28 to TRBJ2-3; TRBD2 matches at 8 bases. The CDR3 runs to 16 residues. Germline V gives CDR1 MDHEN, CDR2 SYDVKM. The CDR3: CAISIIAGKDSDTQYF. The CDR3 DNA reads TGTGCCATCAGTATTATAGCGGGGAAGGATTCAGATACGCAGTATTTT.

There are many counts of this clonotype. The V and J genes are TRBV10-3 and TRBJ2-1; no clear D. The CDR3 is 16 amino acids. V was shortened by 5 bases and J by 0 bases, with 14 bases between the two germline ends. Germline V gene sequence: CDR1 ENHRY, CDR2 SYGVKD. The CDR3 loop reads CAISTQMTGSYNEQFF. The CDR3 coding sequence is TGTGCCATCAGTACCCAAATGACCGGCTCCTACAATGAGCAGTTCTTC.